A single sample is the source of the 5 T cell receptor beta chains below, sequenced in a study of T cells of healthy individuals. Each CDR3 protein is one row after TCRdb ran MiXCR on the 5' RACE reads. Among over 95,000 distinct CDR3 sequences listed, 17% were seen once. These receptors originate from a human donor in good health.

This clonotype showed up many times. V usage is TRBV28 and J usage is TRBJ2-7; TRBD2 aligns across 11 bases. There are 20 residues in the CDR3. Trimming took 7 bases from V and 2 from J; bases not matched to a gene: 22. Germline loops: CDR1 MDHEN, CDR2 SYDVKM. As DNA, the CDR3 is TGTGCCAGCAAGGAGGGGGCTAGACTAGCGGGGAATGATTGGGCCTACGAGCAGTACTTC. Amino acids: CASKEGARLAGNDWAYEQYF.

This clonotype was seen at least ten times. The genes are TRBV20-1 and TRBJ2-1, with D unclear. The CDR3 runs to 16 residues. The germline V gene encodes CDR1 DFQATT and CDR2 SNEGSKA (reference sequence). V was shortened by 5 bases and J by 0 bases, with 17 bases between the two germline ends. The CDR3, as DNA: TGCAGTGCTCCGACCTCTGACACGAGCTCCTACAATGAGCAGTTCTTC. It specifies CSAPTSDTSSYNEQFF.

The chain has TRBV6-1 and TRBJ2-7; D not certain. The ends were cut back, 4 bases at V and 6 bases at J, with 13 bases in the middle. The CDR3 runs 13 residues. The V gene's germline CDR1 is MNHNS and CDR2 SASEGT. Here the CDR3 reads CASSGAWSTEQYF. CDR3 DNA sequence: TGTGCCAGCAGTGGTGCTTGGTCTACCGAGCAGTACTTC.

This clonotype was detected many times. The chain couples TRBV7-6 to TRBJ1-3, with D possibly matching TRBD1 (5 bases). CDR1 and CDR2 (germline): SGHVS, FNYEAQ. This CDR3 spans 17 amino acids. V lost 3 bases to trimming and J lost 3 bases, with 18 bases between them. CDR3 sequence (DNA): TGTGCCAGCAGCTTGATCCCTATGGGGGGAGGTGGAAACACCATATATTTT. Protein: CASSLIPMGGGGNTIYF.

The chain has TRBV7-7 and TRBJ2-3, with D perhaps TRBD1 or TRBD2 (5 bases each). V lost 2 bases to trimming and J lost 6 bases, with 12 bases between them. The length of the CDR3 is 14 residues. In germline, CDR1 is SSHAT, CDR2 FNYEAQ (reference sequence). The CDR3, as DNA: TGTGCCAGCAGCTTACTGGGACCCGCGGATACGCAGTATTTT. Amino acids: CASSLLGPADTQYF.